A single sample gave rise to the 27 T cell receptor beta chains below, sequenced in a study of regulatory dendritic cells for organ transplantation. Method: immunoSEQ multiplex PCR; TCRdb's copy keeps in-frame clones and lacks some. Of some 29,000 clones in the sample, around 80% were seen once. Input material: naive CD4+ T cells from blood. Subset of the sample: CD45RA+ naive T cells. These receptors all come from a human donor in good health.

The V gene is TRBV6-1, the J gene TRBJ1-5, with a possible D match to TRBD1 (5 bases). The CDR3 is made up of 14 amino acids. Trimming left V 6 bases short and J 0 bases short, with 9 bases between. CDR1 is MNHNS and CDR2 is SASEGT in the germline V gene. CDR3 DNA: TGTGCCAGCAGGACAGATCATAGCAATCAGCCCCAGCATTTT. Translation gives CASRTDHSNQPQHF.

The chain employs TRBV2 and TRBJ1-5, with D possibly TRBD1 on 5 matching bases. The CDR3 runs to 13 residues. The germline V gene encodes CDR1 SNHLY and CDR2 FYNNEI. Trimming took 8 bases from V and 4 from J, leaving 12 bases between them. The CDR3 loop reads CASAFGGNQPQHF. The CDR3 region has the DNA TGTGCCAGCGCCTTCGGGGGGAATCAGCCCCAGCATTTT. Full variable domain (remainder filled in from reference TRBV2 and TRBJ1-5): EPEVTQTPSHQVTQMGQEVILRCVPISNHLYFYWYRQILGQKVEFLVSFYNNEISEKSEIFDDQFSVERPDGSNFTLKIRSTKLEDSAMYFCASAFGGNQPQHFGDGTRLSIL.

This chain connects TRBV9 to TRBJ2-7, with 9 bases fitting TRBD1. The V segment lost 4 bases and the J segment 2 bases; nucleotides outside the gene matches: 1. CDR3 length: 13 residues. Per the germline V gene, CDR1 is SGDLS and CDR2 is YYNGEE. CDR3 region: CASSRQGAYEQYF. The CDR3 DNA follows: TGTGCCAGCAGCAGACAGGGGGCCTACGAGCAGTACTTC.

The V call is TRBV5-1, the J call TRBJ2-3, with TRBD2 matching over 13 bases. CDR1 and CDR2 from the germline V gene are SGHRS and YFSETQ. The trim removed 4 bases at V and 5 bases at J, leaving 7 bases unmatched. The CDR3 consists of 16 residues. CDR3 DNA sequence: TGCGCCAGCAGCAGGACTAGCGGGGGCTCGTTAGATACGCAGTATTTT. It translates to CASSRTSGGSLDTQYF. Combining the CDR3 with reference TRBV5-1 and TRBJ2-3 gives the whole variable domain KAGVTQTPRYLIKTRGQQVTLSCSPISGHRSVSWYQQTPGQGLQFLFEYFSETQRNKGNFPGRFSGRQFSNSRSEMNVSTLELGDSALYLCASSRTSGGSLDTQYFGPGTRLTVL.

V and J are TRBV5-1 and TRBJ1-1, with D possibly matching TRBD1 (5 bases). The V and J ends lost 4 bases and 2 bases respectively, with 24 bases between them. CDR3 length: 18 amino acids. CDR1 SGHRS and CDR2 YFSETQ come from the germline V gene. The CDR3 sequence is CASSAGVTRLGDNTEAFF. The CDR3 DNA sequence: TGCGCCAGCAGCGCGGGGGTGACCCGATTAGGGGACAACACTGAAGCTTTCTTT.

V gene TRBV18 combines with J gene TRBJ1-3, with D maybe TRBD1 (6 bases). The germline CDR1 and CDR2 sequences are KGHSH and LQKENI. The CDR3 is 14 amino acids. V was cut by 6 bases and J by 3 bases, with 12 bases left in between. The CDR3 spells CASSRTDYGNTIYF. Here the CDR3 DNA reads TGTGCCAGCTCGAGGACAGATTATGGAAACACCATATATTTT.

The V gene is TRBV5-8, the J gene TRBJ2-5; TRBD1 aligns across 9 bases. CDR1 is SGHTS, CDR2 YDEGEE, per germline. With 0 bases clipped from V and 5 bases from J, the junction kept 8 bases outside the gene matches. The CDR3 has 16 amino acids. The CDR3: CASSLAGTGMRETQYF. The CDR3 coding sequence is TGTGCCAGCAGCTTGGCCGGGACAGGGATGAGGGAGACCCAGTACTTC.

V and J are TRBV6-5 and TRBJ1-1; TRBD1 agrees at 7 bases. V lost 7 bases and J lost 1; bases outside the gene matches: 3. Germline loops: CDR1 MNHEY, CDR2 SVGAGI. The CDR3 has 13 amino acids. The CDR3 nucleotides are TGTGCCAGCATTCGACAGGGGAACACTGAAGCTTTCTTT. Its translation: CASIRQGNTEAFF.

CDR3 in DNA: TGTGCCAGCAGTTACACCGGGACAGGTTACACAGATACGCAGTATTTT. Its translation: CASSYTGTGYTDTQYF. This chain connects TRBV6-5 to TRBJ2-3; 8 bases match TRBD1. V shed 2 bases and J 2 bases; nucleotides not matched to a gene: 6. Germline CDR1 MNHEY, CDR2 SVGAGI. The CDR3 is 16 residues long.

V gene TRBV11-1 combines with J gene TRBJ2-3; 13 nucleotides align to TRBD2. The CDR3 totals 17 residues. With 5 bases clipped from V and 2 bases from J, the junction kept 7 bases outside the gene matches. CDR1 is SGHAT, CDR2 FQDESV, per germline (reference sequence). The CDR3 bases are TGTGCCAGCAGCCCCCGGACTAGCGGGGGAATCACAGATACGCAGTATTTT. Translation: CASSPRTSGGITDTQYF.

The chain carries TRBV5-6 and TRBJ1-2, with 9 positions matching TRBD1. Germline values: CDR1 SGHDT, CDR2 YYEEEE. V gave up 4 bases and J gave up 7 bases; unmatched junction bases: 5. The CDR3 length is 13 residues. The CDR3 nucleotides read TGTGCCAGCAGCAGCCGGGACAGGGTTGGCTACACCTTC. The encoded protein is CASSSRDRVGYTF.

The chain links TRBV5-8 to TRBJ1-2; D is undetermined. Germline V CDR1 and CDR2: SGHTS, YDEGEE. This CDR3 spans 14 amino acids. V was trimmed by 5 bases and J by 8 bases, leaving 19 bases between them. CDR3 amino acids: CASSPSGVPSGYTF. Here the CDR3 DNA reads TGTGCCAGCAGTCCCTCCGGTGTGCCTAGCGGCTACACCTTC. Filled out from reference TRBV5-8 and TRBJ1-2, the complete variable domain reads EAGVTQSPTHLIKTRGQQATLRCSPISGHTSVYWYQQALGLGLQFLLWYDEGEERNRGNFPPRFSGRQFPNYSSELNVNALELEDSALYLCASSPSGVPSGYTFGSGTRLTVV.

The chain recombines TRBV21-1 with TRBJ2-7; TRBD1 is the table's D call, not checked against the DNA. TRBV21-1 is a documented pseudogene. CDR3 length: 15 residues. The CDR3 DNA sequence: TGTGCCAGCAGCATCGAAAGGGACAGTACTTACGAGCAGTACTTC. This gives the protein CASSIERDSTYEQYF.

The table lists this clone with a few counts. Germline and junction disagree at one end, which may indicate a read error. The chain carries TRBV7-7 and TRBJ2-3; 9 nucleotides line up with TRBD2. This CDR3 is built from 16 residues. Germline CDR1 is SSHAT and CDR2 is FNYEAQ (reference sequence). The CDR3 coding sequence is TGTGCTAGCAGCCCCCAGGCGGGGGGGCTTACAGATACGCAGTATTTT. This translates into CASSPQAGGLTDTQYF. Variable domain in full (rest from reference TRBV7-7 and TRBJ2-3): GAGVSQSPRYKVTKRGQDVTLRCDPISSHATLYWYQQALGQGPEFLTYFNYEAQPDKSGLPSDRFSAERPEGSISTLTIQRTEQRDSAMYRCASSPQAGGLTDTQYFGPGTRLTVL.

V and J are TRBV5-1 and TRBJ2-7; 7 nucleotides line up with TRBD2. The junction had 4 bases not matched to a gene; V was cut back by 4 bases and J by 3 bases. Germline assignment: CDR1 SGHRS and CDR2 YFSETQ. The CDR3 spans 13 residues. The CDR3 loop is CASSPAGVYEQYF. In nucleotides, the CDR3 is TGCGCCAGCAGCCCGGCGGGGGTCTACGAGCAGTACTTC.

The chain has TRBV5-4 and TRBJ1-2, with D possibly matching TRBD1 (5 bases). Germline loops: CDR1 SGHNT, CDR2 YYREEE (reference sequence). Deletions cut 3 bases from V and 4 bases from J, with 16 bases between. CDR3 length equals 15 residues. The CDR3 coding sequence is TGTGCCAGCAGCTCCAGGTTGGGGCCAACCTATGGCTACACCTTC. It codes for CASSSRLGPTYGYTF.

This clone showed up just a few times. J is TRBJ1-6 and V is TRBV5-1, with 10 bases identical to TRBD1. Germline CDR1 reads SGHRS; CDR2 reads YFSETQ. This CDR3 comprises 14 residues. V lost 4 bases, J lost 9 bases, and 4 bases stayed unmatched. DNA for the CDR3: TGCGCCAGCAGCCTGGGACAGGGGTTTTCACCCCTCCACTTT. Its protein is CASSLGQGFSPLHF.

J is TRBJ2-2 and V is TRBV5-1; 7 bases are shared with TRBD1. V lost 4 bases and J lost 4; bases outside the gene matches: 4. This CDR3 is 14 amino acids long. CDR1 and CDR2 (germline): SGHRS, YFSETQ. The CDR3 coding sequence is TGCGCCAGCAGCATAGGGACAGCCACCGGGGAGCTGTTTTTT. It specifies CASSIGTATGELFF.

The rearrangement links TRBV19 to TRBJ2-2; 11 nucleotides agree with TRBD1. CDR3 length: 14 residues. Trimming at V came to 5 bases and at J to 6 bases, leaving 2 bases not matched to a gene. Germline assignment: CDR1 LNHDA and CDR2 SQIVND (reference sequence). The CDR3 DNA reads as TGTGCCAGTAGTGGGACAGGGGGGGCCGGGGAGCTGTTTTTT. It is translated as CASSGTGGAGELFF.

This clone was recorded a few times. The genes are TRBV7-3 and TRBJ2-2; 8 bases align to TRBD2. Trimming took 3 bases from V and 1 from J; bases not matched to a gene: 4. The CDR3 sequence is 16 residues long. Germline V gene sequence: CDR1 SGHTA, CDR2 FQGTGA. The CDR3 reads CASSFGGGMNTGELFF. The CDR3 DNA reads as TGTGCCAGCAGCTTCGGCGGGGGGATGAACACCGGGGAGCTGTTTTTT.

The chain links TRBV9 to TRBJ2-2; the match to TRBD1 covers 11 bases. Germline trimming cut 4 bases from V and 5 bases from J; bases unmatched to any gene: 4. The CDR3 extends over 15 amino acids. Germline V lookup: CDR1 SGDLS, CDR2 YYNGEE. CDR3 sequence reads: CASSPGTGGTGELFF. CDR3 in DNA: TGTGCCAGCAGCCCCGGGACAGGGGGGACCGGGGAGCTGTTTTTT.

V and J are TRBV5-6 and TRBJ1-4; D may be TRBD1 (6 bases). Looked up from germline, CDR1 is SGHDT and CDR2 is YYEEEE. The CDR3 has 15 amino acids. Trimming took 5 bases from V and 0 from J, leaving 11 bases between them. The chain's CDR3 is CASRQWTATNEKLFF. The CDR3 bases are TGTGCCAGCAGACAATGGACAGCAACTAATGAAAAACTGTTTTTT.

This rearrangement joins TRBV2 to TRBJ2-3, with 9 bases identical to TRBD1. This CDR3 has 17 amino acids. After removal of 2 bases from V and 0 bases from J, the junction contained 6 bases not matched to a gene. Germline CDR1 and CDR2: SNHLY and FYNNEI. The DNA for the CDR3 is TGTGCCAGCAGTGAAAGGGGACAGGGTGTGAGCACAGATACGCAGTATTTT. This translates into CASSERGQGVSTDTQYF.

The rearrangement uses TRBV27 and TRBJ2-7; 7 nucleotides match TRBD1. Germline V lookup: CDR1 MNHEY, CDR2 SMNVEV (reference sequence). With 7 bases clipped from V and 2 bases from J, the junction kept 11 bases outside the gene matches. The CDR3 totals 15 residues. CDR3 protein: CASTPGWDRPYEQYF. In DNA, the CDR3 is TGTGCCAGCACCCCAGGCTGGGACAGACCCTACGAGCAGTACTTC.

This clone was recorded a few times. This sequence joins TRBV10-3 and TRBJ1-2, with 9 positions matching TRBD1. With V trimmed by 10 bases and J by 8 bases, 11 bases remained unmatched. Germline CDR1 is ENHRY and CDR2 is SYGVKD. The CDR3 totals 13 residues. The CDR3 is CATHPGQGQGYTF. CDR3 sequence (DNA): TGTGCCACCCATCCGGGACAGGGCCAAGGCTACACCTTC.

The rearrangement joins TRBV6-1 to TRBJ1-2; weak D call: TRBD1 (5 bases). Trimming shortened V by 1 base and J by 6 bases, and 21 bases separated the two germline ends. Germline V CDR1 and CDR2: MNHNS, SASEGT. CDR3 length: 17 amino acids. The CDR3 nucleotides read TGTGCCAGCAGTGAAGGGGCAGCCAAGGCGGGGGTTGATGGCTACACCTTC. Translated: CASSEGAAKAGVDGYTF.

The V and J genes are TRBV7-3 and TRBJ1-1; 7 bases line up with TRBD1. V lost 5 bases, J lost 1 base, and 7 bases stayed unmatched. The CDR3 runs to 15 residues. CDR1 is SGHTA, CDR2 FQGTGA, per germline. The CDR3, as DNA: TGTGCCAGCAGCCGAACCGGGACAGAGAACACTGAAGCTTTCTTT. Residues: CASSRTGTENTEAFF. Drawing the rest from reference TRBV7-3 and TRBJ1-1, the complete variable domain is GAGVSQTPSNKVTEKGKYVELRCDPISGHTALYWYRQSLGQGPEFLIYFQGTGAADDSGLPNDRFFAVRPEGSVSTLKIQRTERGDSAVYLCASSRTGTENTEAFFGQGTRLTVV.